The rows below give T cell receptor beta chains drawn from one sample of a study of T cell changes during pregnancy in multiple sclerosis. TCRdb's copy holds only in-frame clones and misses some; the assay was immunoSEQ multiplex PCR. Counted here are tens of thousands of clones, about 92% occurring once; the ten biggest clones make up under 2%. Specimen: peripheral blood, collected in the second trimester of pregnancy. These receptors all stem from a female donor with multiple sclerosis, enrolled in a pregnancy study. The CDR3 runs from the conserved cysteine through the conserved F or W. Clone sizes are given selectively: once, few, many, or a class where the clone is expanded.

TRBV7-2,TRBJ2-7,.,CASSPPAGASYEQYF
TRBV11-3,TRBJ2-6,.,CASSGGLAGGRGANVLTF
TRBV29-1,TRBJ1-1,.,CSVEHGNTEAFF
TRBV28,TRBJ2-1,.,CASSLYWAGPNASYNEQFF
TRBV27,TRBJ1-2,.,CASSPGGGRLYGYTF
TRBV19,TRBJ1-1,.,CASSITGTGGSEAFF
TRBV4-3,TRBJ2-1,.,CASSQASSSYNEQFF
TRBV10-3,TRBJ2-5,.,CASQTGTSGGQETQYF
TRBV6-5,TRBJ1-5,.,CASSRAGTDYQPQHF
TRBV27,TRBJ2-7,.,CASSTNPPYEQYF
TRBV5-4,TRBJ2-7,.,CASSLVPAGEQYF
TRBV28,TRBJ1-4,once,CASTQGPYNEKLFF
TRBV19,TRBJ2-2,.,CASGGTGVANTGELFF
TRBV7-9,TRBJ2-7,.,CASTEFPGGNSYEQYF
TRBV28,TRBJ2-2,.,CASSLSGVGGDAGELFF
TRBV19,TRBJ2-1,.,CASSRGMAGETYEQFF
TRBV30,TRBJ1-5,.,CAWSDGNGGQPQHF
TRBV19,TRBJ2-1,.,CASSGPITGEQFF
TRBV5-4,TRBJ2-2,.,CASRSGGMETGELFF
TRBV5-8,TRBJ2-3,.,CASSLGLAGAGTDTQYF
TRBV27,TRBJ1-1,.,CASRPQALNTEAFF
TRBV7-3,TRBJ2-3,.,CASSPTWGLAGLTDTQYF
TRBV13,TRBJ1-2,.,CASSGGQGRGYTF
TRBV7-2,TRBJ1-2,.,CASSYTGGYGYTF
TRBV15,TRBJ2-1,.,CATSISVTSGRNEQFF
TRBV7-2,TRBJ1-4,.,CASSLSPYRTGGEKLFF
TRBV13,TRBJ2-7,.,CASSSELAPAYEQYF
TRBV9,TRBJ2-5,.,CASSGGRETQYF
TRBV4-2,TRBJ2-1,.,CASSQVSGLDEQFF
TRBV5-4,TRBJ2-7,.,CASSITGVPYEQYF
TRBV14,TRBJ2-7,.,CASSHEYEQYF
TRBV6-6,TRBJ2-5,.,CASSHGGVPETQYF
TRBV29-1,TRBJ2-3,.,CSVAGTTSTDTQYF
TRBV27,TRBJ2-7,.,CASSSRTSSGTSGRIFQQYF
TRBV11-3,TRBJ2-2,.,CASSLATGELFF
TRBV7-9,TRBJ2-1,.,CASTDTRTANEQFF
TRBV4-1,TRBJ1-1,.,CASSHEQGGNTEAFF
TRBV13,TRBJ2-7,.,CASSLFSSGPSYEQYF